This TCR beta chain originates from a study of blood T cell repertoires in COVID-19. Overall study: The cDNA or gDNA used as material had been derived from T cells, B-cell-depleted T cells, or PBMCs.

The study drew participants aged about 18 to 89 years from about two dozen US areas. Participant-given clinical history determined each cohort assignment. V shed 5 bases and J 5 bases; nucleotides not matched to a gene: 6. This CDR3 has 14 amino acids. Germline V lookup: CDR1 SGHTS, CDR2 YDEGEE. Original processing methods: The assay estimated nucleated cells by amplifying reference gene primers. Libraries were prepared by immunoSEQ multiplex PCR; TCRdb keeps only in-frame clonotypes and omits some of them. For V, J and clone size, that table is used; D and trimming come from the DNA. The sample has roughly 320,000 clones, roughly 90% seen once.

Sequenced: PBMCs or T cells enriched from blood (not recorded which). This chain joins TRBV5-8 and TRBJ2-2; TRBD1 agrees at 7 bases. The receptor was derived from a woman younger than 45 who had been exposed to COVID-19. The CDR3 spells CASRRQGRTGELFF. The CDR3 DNA follows: TGTGCCAGCAGACGACAGGGAAGAACCGGGGAGCTGTTTTTT.